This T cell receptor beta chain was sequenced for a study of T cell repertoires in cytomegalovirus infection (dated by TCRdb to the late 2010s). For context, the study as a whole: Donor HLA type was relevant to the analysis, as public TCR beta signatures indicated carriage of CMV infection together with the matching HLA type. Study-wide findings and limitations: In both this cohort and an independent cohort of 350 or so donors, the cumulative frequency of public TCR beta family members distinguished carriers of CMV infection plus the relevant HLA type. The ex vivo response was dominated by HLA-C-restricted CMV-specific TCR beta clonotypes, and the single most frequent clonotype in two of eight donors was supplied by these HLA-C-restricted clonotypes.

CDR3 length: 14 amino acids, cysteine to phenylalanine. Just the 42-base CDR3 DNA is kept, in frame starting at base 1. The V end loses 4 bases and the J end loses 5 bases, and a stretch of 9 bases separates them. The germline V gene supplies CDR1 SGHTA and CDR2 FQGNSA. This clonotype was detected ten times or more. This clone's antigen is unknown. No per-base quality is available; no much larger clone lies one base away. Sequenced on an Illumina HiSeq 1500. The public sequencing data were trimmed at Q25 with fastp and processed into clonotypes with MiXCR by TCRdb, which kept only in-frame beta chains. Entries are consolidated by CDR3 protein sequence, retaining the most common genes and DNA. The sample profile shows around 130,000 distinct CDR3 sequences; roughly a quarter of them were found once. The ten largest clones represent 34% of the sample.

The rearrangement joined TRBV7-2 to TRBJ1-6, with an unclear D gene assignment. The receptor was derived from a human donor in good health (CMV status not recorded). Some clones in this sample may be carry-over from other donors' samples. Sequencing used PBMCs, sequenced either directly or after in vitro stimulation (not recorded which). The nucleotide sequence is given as TGTGCCAGCAGCTATTTACAGCATAATTCACCCCTCCACTTT. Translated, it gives CASSYLQHNSPLHF.